Listed here are 9 T cell receptor beta chains from one sample, sequenced in a study of siplizumab effects on memory and regulatory T cells. Method: immunoSEQ multiplex PCR; TCRdb's copy keeps in-frame clones and lacks some. The sample has about 50,000 clones; under 98% are singletons. Material for sequencing was naive CD4+ T cells sorted from blood. Every receptor here comes from a human donor in good health.

The chain is built from TRBV7-8 and TRBJ2-1, with D possibly being TRBD1 (7 bases). Trimming cost V 5 bases and J 7 bases, with 15 bases left between them. The germline gives CDR1 SGHVS, CDR2 FQNEAQ. CDR3 length equals 14 residues. DNA for the CDR3: TGTGCCAGCAGCAAGTCAGGGGGGAGGAATGAGCAGTTCTTC. It translates to CASSKSGGRNEQFF.

This clone showed up just once. The gene calls are TRBV5-1 and TRBJ2-7; either TRBD1 or TRBD2 may supply D (6 bases each). Germline CDR1 SGHRS, CDR2 YFSETQ. V was pared by 3 bases and J by 3 bases, with 13 bases between. The CDR3 sequence is 14 residues long. As DNA, the CDR3 is TGCGCCAGCAGCTCCAGCGGAGGGGGCTACGAGCAGTACTTC. It translates to CASSSSGGGYEQYF.

The chain employs TRBV6-1 and TRBJ2-7; D is unclear. Germline-derived CDR1 and CDR2 are MNHNS and SASEGT. The ends were cut back, 4 bases at V and 5 bases at J, with 6 bases in the middle. The CDR3 consists of 11 residues. The CDR3 sequence: CASSAAHEQYF. The DNA for the CDR3 is TGTGCCAGCAGTGCGGCCCACGAGCAGTACTTC.

A remark on this clone: The sample carries other DNA sequences with the same CDR3. The chain has TRBV5-1 and TRBJ2-5, with TRBD1 matching over 8 bases. V lost 2 bases and J lost 1; bases outside the gene matches: 1. The germline V gene encodes CDR1 SGHRS and CDR2 YFSETQ. This CDR3 is 14 amino acids long. The CDR3 bases are TGCGCCAGCAGCTTCGGACAGGGCCAAGAGACCCAGTACTTC. Translation gives CASSFGQGQETQYF.

This clone was counted a single time. The CDR3 DNA reads as TGTGCCAGTAGACTATCGACTAGCGGGAGCTACGAGCAGTACTTC. This translates into CASRLSTSGSYEQYF. The genes are TRBV19 and TRBJ2-7; TRBD2 aligns across 12 bases. Germline V gene sequence: CDR1 LNHDA, CDR2 SQIVND (reference sequence). The CDR3 runs 15 residues. The V gene end was trimmed by 6 bases and the J gene end by 3 bases; junction bases not matched to a gene: 6.

On this clone: One end of the junction is discordant with germline, which a read error may explain. The chain links TRBV7-7 to TRBJ2-2, with no clear D. The CDR3 is 14 residues long. Looked up from germline, CDR1 is SSHAT and CDR2 is FNYEAQ (reference sequence). DNA of the CDR3: TGTGCTAGCAGCTTAGAGGAGTTACACGGGGAGCTGTTTTTT. Translated: CASSLEELHGELFF.

The CDR3, as DNA: TGCAGCGTTGAAGCCGCCCCCAGGGTAAACACTGAAGCTTTCTTT. Protein: CSVEAAPRVNTEAFF. This sequence joins TRBV29-1 and TRBJ1-1; TRBD1 is a possible D gene (5 bases). There are 15 residues in the CDR3. CDR1 SQVTM and CDR2 ANQGSEA come from the germline V gene. V was shortened by 1 base and J by 2 bases, with 14 bases between the two germline ends.

The chain has TRBV30 and TRBJ1-3; D is possibly TRBD1 (6 bases). Germline V lookup: CDR1 GTSNPN, CDR2 SVGIG (reference sequence). With 0 bases removed from V and 7 bases from J, the gap between germline ends came to 16 bases. This CDR3 region has 15 residues. The CDR3 DNA reads TGTGCCTGGAGTGTAGGGCAGGGGAACTGGAACACCATATATTTT. Its translation: CAWSVGQGNWNTIYF.

The rearrangement uses TRBV5-1 and TRBJ1-1, with D tentatively TRBD1 (5 bases). This CDR3 is built from 13 residues. Trimming took 0 bases from V and 2 from J, leaving 5 bases between them. Germline V gene lookup returns CDR1 SGHRS and CDR2 YFSETQ. Here the CDR3 reads CASSLGTNTEAFF. Written as DNA, the CDR3 is TGCGCCAGCAGCTTGGGGACAAACACTGAAGCTTTCTTT.